These T cell receptor beta chains were read from a single sample in a study of post-analysis software for immune sequencing data. TCRdb analysed the PCR reads with MiXCR anew, one entry per CDR3 protein. The sample shows some 800,000 distinct CDR3 sequences, around 46% of them seen only once. The sequencing input was blood. The receptors here all came from a girl aged 5 to 17 with multiple sclerosis. Both conserved end residues are part of each CDR3. Fields, in order: V gene, J gene, CDR3 length, clone size, D gene, CDR3 protein, CDR3 DNA. The D gene is left open where the match is weak. Clone size appears in some rows only: once, few, many, or a class for an expanded clone.

TRBV18,TRBJ1-1,14,.,TRBD1,CASSRGTGRTEAFF,TGTGCCAGCTCAAGAGGGACAGGGAGGACTGAAGCTTTCTTT
TRBV7-2,TRBJ2-3,14,.,.,CASSPQGSSPTQYF,TGTGCCAGCAGCCCTCAGGGATCTTCACCTACGCAGTATTTT
TRBV6-6,TRBJ1-5,13,.,.,CASSSRDNQPQHF,TGTGCCAGCAGTTCCCGGGACAATCAGCCCCAGCATTTT
TRBV9,TRBJ2-1,14,.,TRBD2,CASSGSSGFNEQFF,TGTGCCAGCAGCGGGTCTAGCGGGTTTAATGAGCAGTTCTTC
TRBV19,TRBJ1-5,14,.,.,CASSLHSPVQPLHF,TGTGCCAGTAGTCTACACAGTCCCGTGCAGCCCCTGCATTTT
TRBV4-2,TRBJ2-3,17,few,TRBD2,CASSLWSGSAVTDTQYF,TGTGCCAGCAGCCTCTGGAGCGGGAGTGCGGTCACAGATACGCAGTATTTT
TRBV29-1,TRBJ2-1,11,.,.,CSTTGSHEQFF,TGCAGCACGACTGGTAGCCATGAGCAGTTCTTC
TRBV6-6,TRBJ2-7,14,.,.,CASSYQTASYEQYF,TGTGCCAGCAGTTACCAAACAGCAAGCTACGAGCAGTACTTC
TRBV5-1,TRBJ2-4,17,few,.,CASSLVGPGQNWDIQYF,TGCGCCAGCAGCTTGGTCGGACCGGGACAAAATTGGGACATTCAGTACTTC
TRBV12-3/TRBV12-4,TRBJ2-5,18,.,.,CASSLDPPGNGGGETQYF,TGTGCCAGCAGTTTAGATCCCCCCGGGAACGGGGGAGGAGAGACCCAGTACTTC
TRBV3-1,TRBJ2-7,17,.,TRBD2,CASSQMFRAGVGFEQYF,TGTGCCAGCAGCCAGATGTTTCGAGCGGGAGTTGGTTTCGAGCAGTACTTC
TRBV6-5,TRBJ2-1,15,few,TRBD2,CASSYGTTRFGEQFF,TGTGCCAGCAGTTACGGGACTACAAGGTTCGGTGAGCAGTTCTTC